This TCR beta chain was sequenced in a study of Ad26.COV2.S vaccination and SARS-CoV-2 variants. The CDR3 has 15 amino acids. In germline, CDR1 is SGDLS, CDR2 YYNGEE. Trimming took 5 bases from V and 10 from J, leaving 19 bases between them. This sample's treatment: some 20 received Ad26.COV2.S at low or high dose, single or two shots; several received placebo; per-sample allocation not given. The investigators took samples on day 63 after the first vaccine or placebo injection. The assay was immunoSEQ multiplex PCR, and TCRdb's table has in-frame clones only and misses some. The sample lists roughly 510,000 clones, around nine tenths occurring once.

The receptor was derived from a person aged 18-60 years who received the Ad26.COV2.S COVID-19 vaccine or a placebo. The sequences come from peripheral blood, collected in a trial of Ad26.COV2.S vaccine versus placebo. The rearrangement joins TRBV9 to TRBJ1-6, with a weak D call TRBD1 (5 bases). The CDR3 sequence is CASSGTGALGSPLHF. The DNA for the CDR3 is TGTGCCAGCAGTGGCACCGGGGCTTTAGGGTCACCCCTCCACTTT.